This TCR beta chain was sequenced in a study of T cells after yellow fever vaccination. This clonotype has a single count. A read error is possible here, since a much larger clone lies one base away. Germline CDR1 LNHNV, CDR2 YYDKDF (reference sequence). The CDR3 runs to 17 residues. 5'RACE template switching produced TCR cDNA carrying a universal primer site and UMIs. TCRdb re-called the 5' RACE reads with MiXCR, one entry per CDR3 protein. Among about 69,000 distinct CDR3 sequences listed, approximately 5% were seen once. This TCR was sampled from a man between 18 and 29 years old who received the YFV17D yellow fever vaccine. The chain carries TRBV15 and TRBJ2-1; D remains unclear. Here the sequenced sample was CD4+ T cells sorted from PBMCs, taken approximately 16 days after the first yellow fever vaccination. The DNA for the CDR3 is TGTGCCACCAGCAGACCCGCCGGCGCCCGCTCCTGCAATGAGCAGTTCTTC. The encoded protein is CATSRPAGARSCNEQFF.